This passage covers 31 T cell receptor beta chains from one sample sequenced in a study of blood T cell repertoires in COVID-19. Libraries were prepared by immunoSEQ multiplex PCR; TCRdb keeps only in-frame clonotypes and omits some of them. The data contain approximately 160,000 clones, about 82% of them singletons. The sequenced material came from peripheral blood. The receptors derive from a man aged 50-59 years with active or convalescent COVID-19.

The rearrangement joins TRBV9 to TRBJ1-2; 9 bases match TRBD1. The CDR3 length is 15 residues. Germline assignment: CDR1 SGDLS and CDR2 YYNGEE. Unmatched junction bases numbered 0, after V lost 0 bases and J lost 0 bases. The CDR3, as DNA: TGTGCCAGCAGCGTAGGACAGGGGGCTAACTATGGCTACACCTTC. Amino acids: CASSVGQGANYGYTF.

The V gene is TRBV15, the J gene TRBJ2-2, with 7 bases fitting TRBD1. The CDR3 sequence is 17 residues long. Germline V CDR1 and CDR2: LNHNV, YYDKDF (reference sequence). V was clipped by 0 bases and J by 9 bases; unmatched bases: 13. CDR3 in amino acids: CATSRDLANRGGRELFF. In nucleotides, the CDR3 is TGTGCCACCAGCAGAGATCTAGCCAACAGGGGTGGAAGGGAGCTGTTTTTT. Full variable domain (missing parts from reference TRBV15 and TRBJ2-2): DAMVIQNPRYQVTQFGKPVTLSCSQTLNHNVMYWYQQKSSQAPKLLFHYYDKDFNNEADTPDNFQSRRPNTSFCFLDIRSPGLGDTAMYLCATSRDLANRGGRELFFGEGSRLTVL.

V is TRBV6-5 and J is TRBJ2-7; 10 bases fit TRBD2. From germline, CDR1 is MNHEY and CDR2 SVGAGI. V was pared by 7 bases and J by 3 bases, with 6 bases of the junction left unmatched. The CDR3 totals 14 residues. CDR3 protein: CASTLGLADYEQYF. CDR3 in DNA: TGTGCCAGCACCTTAGGACTAGCGGACTACGAGCAGTACTTC.

The CDR3 spells CASSYSRGGGEKLFF. CDR3 in DNA: TGTGCCAGCAGTTACTCGAGGGGGGGAGGTGAAAAACTGTTTTTT. V usage is TRBV6-5 and J usage is TRBJ1-4; D is perhaps TRBD1 (6 bases). The CDR3 extends over 15 amino acids. Trimming left V 0 bases short and J 7 bases short, with 12 bases between. The germline V gene encodes CDR1 MNHEY and CDR2 SVGAGI.

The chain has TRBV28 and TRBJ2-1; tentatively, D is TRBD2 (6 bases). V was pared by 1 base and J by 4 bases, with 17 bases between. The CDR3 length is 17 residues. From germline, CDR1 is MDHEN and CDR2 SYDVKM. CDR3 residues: CASSLSIGPGGYNEQFF. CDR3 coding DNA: TGTGCCAGCAGTTTATCTATCGGACCCGGAGGGTACAATGAGCAGTTCTTC.

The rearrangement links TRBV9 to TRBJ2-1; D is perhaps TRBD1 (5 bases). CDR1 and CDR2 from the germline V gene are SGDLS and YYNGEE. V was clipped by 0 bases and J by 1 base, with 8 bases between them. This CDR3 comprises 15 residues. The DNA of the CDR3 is TGTGCCAGCAGCGTAGCGGCAGGGTCCTACAATGAGCAGTTCTTC. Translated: CASSVAAGSYNEQFF.

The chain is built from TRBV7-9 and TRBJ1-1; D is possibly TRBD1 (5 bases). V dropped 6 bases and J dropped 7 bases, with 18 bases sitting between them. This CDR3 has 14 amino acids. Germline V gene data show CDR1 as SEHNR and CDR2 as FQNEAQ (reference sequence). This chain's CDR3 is CASSSFRGTNEAFF. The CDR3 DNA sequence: TGTGCCAGCAGTTCATTCCGGGGGACCAATGAAGCTTTCTTT.

CDR3 coding DNA: TGCGCCAGCAGCCAAGTGCAGTCTTACAATGAGCAGTTCTTC. Amino acids: CASSQVQSYNEQFF. The rearrangement links TRBV4-3 to TRBJ2-1, with no clear D. Germline V lookup: CDR1 LGHNA, CDR2 YSLEER. V was clipped by 1 base and J by 4 bases, with 8 bases between them. The CDR3 contains 14 residues.

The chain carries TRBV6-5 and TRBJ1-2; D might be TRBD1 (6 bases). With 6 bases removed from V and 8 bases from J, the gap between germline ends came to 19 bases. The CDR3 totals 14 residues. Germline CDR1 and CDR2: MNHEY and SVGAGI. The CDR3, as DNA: TGTGCCAGCAGCCGACCCCGACAGGTGGGCGGCTACACCTTC. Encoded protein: CASSRPRQVGGYTF.

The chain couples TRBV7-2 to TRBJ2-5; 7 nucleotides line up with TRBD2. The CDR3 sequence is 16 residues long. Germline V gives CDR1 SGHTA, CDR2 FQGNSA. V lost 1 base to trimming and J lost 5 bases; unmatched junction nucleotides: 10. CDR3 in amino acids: CASSLVPGAGWETQYF. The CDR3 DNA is TGTGCCAGCAGCTTAGTCCCAGGAGCGGGGTGGGAGACCCAGTACTTC.

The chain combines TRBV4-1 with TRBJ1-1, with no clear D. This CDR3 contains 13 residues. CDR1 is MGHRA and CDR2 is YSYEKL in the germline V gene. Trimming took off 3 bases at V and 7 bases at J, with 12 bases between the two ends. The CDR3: CASSQGPGNEAFF. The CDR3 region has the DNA TGCGCCAGCAGCCAGGGCCCGGGGAATGAAGCTTTCTTT.

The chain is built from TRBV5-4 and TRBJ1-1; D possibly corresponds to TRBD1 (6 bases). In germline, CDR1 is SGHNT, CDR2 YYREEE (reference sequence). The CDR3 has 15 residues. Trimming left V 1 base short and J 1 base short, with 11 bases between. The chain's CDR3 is CASSLLDRQNTEAFF. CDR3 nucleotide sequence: TGTGCCAGCAGCTTGCTGGACAGACAGAACACTGAAGCTTTCTTT.

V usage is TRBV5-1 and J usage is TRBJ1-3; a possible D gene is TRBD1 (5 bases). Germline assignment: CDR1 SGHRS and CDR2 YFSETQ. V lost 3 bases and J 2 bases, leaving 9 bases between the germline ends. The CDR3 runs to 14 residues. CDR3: CASSWLGAGNTIYF. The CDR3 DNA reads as TGCGCCAGCAGCTGGCTAGGGGCTGGAAACACCATATATTTT.

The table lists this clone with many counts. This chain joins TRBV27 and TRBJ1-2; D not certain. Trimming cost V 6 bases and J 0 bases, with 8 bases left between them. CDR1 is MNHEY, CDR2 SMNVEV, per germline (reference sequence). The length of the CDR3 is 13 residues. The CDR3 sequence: CASRPGANYGYTF. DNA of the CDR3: TGTGCCAGCAGGCCGGGAGCTAACTATGGCTACACCTTC.

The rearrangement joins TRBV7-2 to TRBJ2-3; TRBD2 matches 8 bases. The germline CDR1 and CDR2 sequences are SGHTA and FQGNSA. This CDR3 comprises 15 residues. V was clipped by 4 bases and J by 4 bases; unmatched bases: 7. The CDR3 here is CASSWDGGVADTQYF. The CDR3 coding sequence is TGTGCCAGCAGCTGGGACGGGGGGGTCGCAGATACGCAGTATTTT.

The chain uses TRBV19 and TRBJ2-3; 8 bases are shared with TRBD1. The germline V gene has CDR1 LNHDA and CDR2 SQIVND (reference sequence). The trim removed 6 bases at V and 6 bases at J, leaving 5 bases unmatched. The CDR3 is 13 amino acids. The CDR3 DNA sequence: TGTGCCAGTAGCCAGGGGGCCGTGGATACGCAGTATTTT. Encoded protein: CASSQGAVDTQYF.

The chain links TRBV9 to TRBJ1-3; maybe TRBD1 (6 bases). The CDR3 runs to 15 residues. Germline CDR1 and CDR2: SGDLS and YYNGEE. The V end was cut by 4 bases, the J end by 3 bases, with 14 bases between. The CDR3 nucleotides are TGTGCCAGCAGCCCTACGGGACAATTTGGAAACACCATATATTTT. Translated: CASSPTGQFGNTIYF.

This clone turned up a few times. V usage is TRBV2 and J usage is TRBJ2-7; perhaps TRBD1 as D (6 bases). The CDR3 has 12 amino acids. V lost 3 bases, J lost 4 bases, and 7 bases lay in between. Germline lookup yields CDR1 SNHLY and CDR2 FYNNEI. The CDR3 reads CASSDQGYEQYF. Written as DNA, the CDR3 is TGTGCCAGCAGTGATCAGGGGTACGAGCAGTACTTC.

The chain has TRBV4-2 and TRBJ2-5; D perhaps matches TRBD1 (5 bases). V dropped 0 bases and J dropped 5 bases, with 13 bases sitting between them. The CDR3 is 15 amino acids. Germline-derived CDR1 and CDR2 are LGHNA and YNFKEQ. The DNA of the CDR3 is TGTGCCAGCAGCCAAGATACACAGGTCGGGGAGACCCAGTACTTC. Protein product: CASSQDTQVGETQYF.

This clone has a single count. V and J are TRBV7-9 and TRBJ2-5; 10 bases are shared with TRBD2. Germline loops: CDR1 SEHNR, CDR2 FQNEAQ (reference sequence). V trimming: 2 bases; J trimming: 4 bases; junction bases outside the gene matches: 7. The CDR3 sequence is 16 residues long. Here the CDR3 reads CASSLQRGGITETQYF. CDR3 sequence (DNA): TGTGCCAGCAGCTTACAGCGGGGGGGCATAACAGAGACCCAGTACTTC.

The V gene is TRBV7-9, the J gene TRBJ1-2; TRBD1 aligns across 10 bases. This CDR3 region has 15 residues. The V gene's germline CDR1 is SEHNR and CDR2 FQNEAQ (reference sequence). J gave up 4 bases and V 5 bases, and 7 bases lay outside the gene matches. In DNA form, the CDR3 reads TGTGCCAGCAGCCCTGACAGGGGGCTGATCTATGGCTACACCTTC. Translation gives CASSPDRGLIYGYTF.

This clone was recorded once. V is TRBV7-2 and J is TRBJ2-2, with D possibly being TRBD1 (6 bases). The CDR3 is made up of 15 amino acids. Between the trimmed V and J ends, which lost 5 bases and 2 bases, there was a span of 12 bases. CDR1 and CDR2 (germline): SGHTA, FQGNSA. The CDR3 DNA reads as TGTGCCAGCAGCCTCGACAGGAGTAACACCGGGGAGCTGTTTTTT. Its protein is CASSLDRSNTGELFF.

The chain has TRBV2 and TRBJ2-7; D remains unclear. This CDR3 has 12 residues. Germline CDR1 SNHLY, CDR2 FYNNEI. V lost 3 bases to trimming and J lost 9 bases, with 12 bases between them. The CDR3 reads CASSEVGHGQYF. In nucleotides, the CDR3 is TGTGCCAGCAGTGAGGTGGGCCACGGGCAGTACTTC. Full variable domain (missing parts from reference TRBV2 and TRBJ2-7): EPEVTQTPSHQVTQMGQEVILRCVPISNHLYFYWYRQILGQKVEFLVSFYNNEISEKSEIFDDQFSVERPDGSNFTLKIRSTKLEDSAMYFCASSEVGHGQYFGPGTRLTVT.

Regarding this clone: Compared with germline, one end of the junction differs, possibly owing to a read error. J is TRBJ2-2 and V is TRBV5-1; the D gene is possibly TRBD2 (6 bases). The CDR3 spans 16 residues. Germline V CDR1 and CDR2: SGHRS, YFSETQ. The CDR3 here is CASTLASSVGSGELFF. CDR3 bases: TGCGCCAGCACCTTGGCGTCTAGCGTCGGGAGCGGGGAGCTGTTTTTT.

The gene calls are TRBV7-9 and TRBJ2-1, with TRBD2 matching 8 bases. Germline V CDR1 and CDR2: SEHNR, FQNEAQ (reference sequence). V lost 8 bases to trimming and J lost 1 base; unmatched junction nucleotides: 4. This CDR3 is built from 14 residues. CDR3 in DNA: TGTGCCAGCGGGCAGCGGGAGTCCTACAATGAGCAGTTCTTC. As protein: CASGQRESYNEQFF.

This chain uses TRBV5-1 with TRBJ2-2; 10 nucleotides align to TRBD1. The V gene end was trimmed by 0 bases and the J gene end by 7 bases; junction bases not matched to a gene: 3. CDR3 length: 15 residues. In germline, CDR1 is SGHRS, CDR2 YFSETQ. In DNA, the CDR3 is TGCGCCAGCAGCTTGGGGACAGGGGGACACGGGGAGCTGTTTTTT. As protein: CASSLGTGGHGELFF.

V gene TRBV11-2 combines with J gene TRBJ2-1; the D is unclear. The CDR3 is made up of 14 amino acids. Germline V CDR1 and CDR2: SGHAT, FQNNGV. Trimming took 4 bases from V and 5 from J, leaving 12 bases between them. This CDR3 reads CASSWVGRDNEQFF. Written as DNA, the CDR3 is TGTGCCAGCAGCTGGGTGGGCCGTGACAATGAGCAGTTCTTC.

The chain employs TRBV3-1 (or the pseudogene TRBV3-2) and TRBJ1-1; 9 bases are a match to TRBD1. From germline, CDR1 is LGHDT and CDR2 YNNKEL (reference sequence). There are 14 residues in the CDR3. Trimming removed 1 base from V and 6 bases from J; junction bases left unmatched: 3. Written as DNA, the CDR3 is TGTGCCAGCAGCCAAGTGACAGGGGGAGCTGAAGCTTTCTTT. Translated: CASSQVTGGAEAFF.

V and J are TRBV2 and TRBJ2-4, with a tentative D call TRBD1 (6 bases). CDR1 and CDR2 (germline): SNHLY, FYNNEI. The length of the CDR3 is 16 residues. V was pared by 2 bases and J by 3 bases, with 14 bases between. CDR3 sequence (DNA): TGTGCCAGCAGTGAATGGAGGCAAGGGGGCAAAAACATTCAGTACTTC. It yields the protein CASSEWRQGGKNIQYF. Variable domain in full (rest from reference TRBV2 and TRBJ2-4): EPEVTQTPSHQVTQMGQEVILRCVPISNHLYFYWYRQILGQKVEFLVSFYNNEISEKSEIFDDQFSVERPDGSNFTLKIRSTKLEDSAMYFCASSEWRQGGKNIQYFGAGTRLSVL.

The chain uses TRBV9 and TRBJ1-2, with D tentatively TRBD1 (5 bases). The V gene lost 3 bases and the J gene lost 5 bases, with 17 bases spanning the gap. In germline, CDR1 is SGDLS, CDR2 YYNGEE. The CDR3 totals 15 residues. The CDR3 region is CASSAPREGRYGYTF. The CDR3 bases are TGTGCCAGCAGCGCCCCACGGGAGGGGAGGTATGGCTACACCTTC.

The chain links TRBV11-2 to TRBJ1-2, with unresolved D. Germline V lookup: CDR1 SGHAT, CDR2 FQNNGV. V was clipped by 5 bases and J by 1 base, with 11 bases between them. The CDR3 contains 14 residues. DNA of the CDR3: TGTGCCAGCAGCCCTTTGACTGATAACTATGGCTACACCTTC. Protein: CASSPLTDNYGYTF.